This TCR beta chain was profiled in a study of blood T cell repertoires in COVID-19 (dated by TCRdb to the early 2020s). The study in broad terms: Samples from collaborators originated in the United States, Italy and Spain and spanned both the acute and convalescent phases of COVID-19. The repertoires were released in a freely available public database intended as a resource for research on the immune response to SARS-CoV-2. Where available, HLA class I and class II types were taken from metadata supplied by the sample provider and were not determined by assay-based typing. The prospective study material was composed of cDNA or gDNA derived from T cells, B-cell-depleted T cells, or PBMCs. The dataset comprised deeply sampled blood TCRbeta repertoires from subjects exposed to, actively infected with, or recovered from COVID-19. The sample metadata nearly always contained a de-identified subject ID, COVID-19 status, age in years and sex. Samples came from the ongoing ImmuneRACE study (first 160 participants) plus 1,254 subjects from 6 global collaborators. Overall results and qualifications from the work: The amount of clinical and demographic metadata varied by source and participant and was provided uncurated.

One collaborating source in Seattle enrolled patients while the patients were actively infected and followed the patients over time throughout the course of disease. The collaborating institutions used their own protocols to collect whole blood in K2EDTA tubes. For TCRbeta analysis, collaborators shipped samples as frozen whole blood, isolated PBMCs, or DNA extracted from either of those sample types. Note on this clone: Its antigen specificity is not known. Per-base quality was not reported, and no clone a single base away is much larger than it.

TCRbeta CDR3 regions were amplified from genomic DNA by means of the immunoSEQ Assay, a bias-controlled multiplex PCR. For the original study's pipeline: Nucleated cell counts per sample were estimated from amplification of reference gene primers within the assay. Sequence reads were collapsed and filtered to measure the absolute abundance of every unique TCRbeta CDR3 rearrangement. For each sample, productive Simpson clonality was calculated by taking the square root of Simpson's diversity index across productive rearrangements. The clones in this table, taken by TCRdb from immuneACCESS, are in-frame only. Not every clone is retained; where verified, under half of the shortfall comes from an unresolved V gene, and the cause of the rest is unknown. V and J calls and clone size are copied from that table; D and trimming were computed from the DNA. For this sample there are over 150,000 clones; more than 85% appear just once. The ten largest clones add up to approximately 0.5% of the sample.

V lost 5 bases and J lost 0 bases, and the count of bases not matched to a germline gene is 13. The CDR3 spans 18 residues, from the cysteine through the phenylalanine. Of all the DNA, just the CDR3 is kept, 54 bases in frame from base 1. The germline V gene encodes CDR1 SGHTA and CDR2 FQGNSA. The receptor was derived from a man in his fifties or sixties with COVID-19, enrolled during active disease. The rearrangement joined TRBV7-2 to TRBJ2-1; 7 junctional bases match TRBD2. The sequencing input was peripheral blood. The nucleotide sequence is given as TGTGCCAGCAGCCTACCATGGGGGGGGACGAGCTCCTACAATGAGCAGTTCTTC. This codes for CASSLPWGGTSSYNEQFF.